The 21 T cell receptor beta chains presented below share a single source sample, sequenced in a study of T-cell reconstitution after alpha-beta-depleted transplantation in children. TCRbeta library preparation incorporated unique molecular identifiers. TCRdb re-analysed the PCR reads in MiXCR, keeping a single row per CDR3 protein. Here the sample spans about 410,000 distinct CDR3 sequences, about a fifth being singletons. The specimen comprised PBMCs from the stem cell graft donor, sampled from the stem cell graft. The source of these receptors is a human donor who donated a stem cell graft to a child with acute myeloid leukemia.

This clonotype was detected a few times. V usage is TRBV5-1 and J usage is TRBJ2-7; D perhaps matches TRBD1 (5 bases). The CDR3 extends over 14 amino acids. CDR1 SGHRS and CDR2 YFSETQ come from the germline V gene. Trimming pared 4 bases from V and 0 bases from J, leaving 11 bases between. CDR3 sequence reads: CASSPDTTSYEQYF. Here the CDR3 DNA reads TGCGCCAGCAGCCCGGACACCACCTCCTACGAGCAGTACTTC.

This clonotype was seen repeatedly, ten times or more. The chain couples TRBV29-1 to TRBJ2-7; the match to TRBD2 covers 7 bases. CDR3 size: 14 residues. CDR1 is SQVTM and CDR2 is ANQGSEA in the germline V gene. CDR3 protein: CNILGGSRKNEQYF. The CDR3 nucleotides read TGCAATATTTTAGGCGGGAGTCGTAAGAACGAGCAGTACTTC.

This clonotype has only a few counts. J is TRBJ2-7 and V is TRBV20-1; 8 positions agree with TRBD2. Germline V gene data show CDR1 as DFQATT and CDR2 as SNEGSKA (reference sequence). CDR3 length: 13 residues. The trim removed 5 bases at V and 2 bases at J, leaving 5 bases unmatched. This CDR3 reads CSAEGLGTYEQYF. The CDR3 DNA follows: TGCAGTGCTGAGGGACTAGGGACCTACGAGCAGTACTTC.

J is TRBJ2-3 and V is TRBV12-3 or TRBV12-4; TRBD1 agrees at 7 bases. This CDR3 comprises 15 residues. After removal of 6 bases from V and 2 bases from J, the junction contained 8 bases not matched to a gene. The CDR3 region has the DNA TGTGCCAGCAGCTCCCGGGACAGAGCCACAGATACGCAGTATTTT. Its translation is CASSSRDRATDTQYF.

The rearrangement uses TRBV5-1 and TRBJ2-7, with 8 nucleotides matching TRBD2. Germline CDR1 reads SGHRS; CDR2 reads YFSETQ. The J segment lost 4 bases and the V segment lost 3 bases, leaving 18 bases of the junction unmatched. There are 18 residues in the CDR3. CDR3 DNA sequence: TGCGCCAGCAGCTCCACGACCGCAAAGCGGGAGACGTTTTACGAGCAGTACTTC. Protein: CASSSTTAKRETFYEQYF.

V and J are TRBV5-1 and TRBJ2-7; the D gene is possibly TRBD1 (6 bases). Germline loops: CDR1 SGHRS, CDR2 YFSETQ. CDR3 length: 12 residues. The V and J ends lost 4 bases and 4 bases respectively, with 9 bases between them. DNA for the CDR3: TGCGCCAGCAGCATTACAGGGTACGAGCAGTACTTC. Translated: CASSITGYEQYF.

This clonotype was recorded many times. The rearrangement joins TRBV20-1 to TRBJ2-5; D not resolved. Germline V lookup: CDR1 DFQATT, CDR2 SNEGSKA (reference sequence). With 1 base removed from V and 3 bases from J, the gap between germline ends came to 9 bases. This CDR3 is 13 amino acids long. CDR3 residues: CSARVDPEETQYF. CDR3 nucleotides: TGCAGTGCTAGAGTGGACCCCGAAGAGACCCAGTACTTC.

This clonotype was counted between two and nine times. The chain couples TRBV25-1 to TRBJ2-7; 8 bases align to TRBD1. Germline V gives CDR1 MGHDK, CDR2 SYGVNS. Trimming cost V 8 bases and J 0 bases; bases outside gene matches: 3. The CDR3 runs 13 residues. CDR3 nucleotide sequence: TGTGCCAGCGAGGGACAGGCCTCCTACGAGCAGTACTTC. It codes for CASEGQASYEQYF.

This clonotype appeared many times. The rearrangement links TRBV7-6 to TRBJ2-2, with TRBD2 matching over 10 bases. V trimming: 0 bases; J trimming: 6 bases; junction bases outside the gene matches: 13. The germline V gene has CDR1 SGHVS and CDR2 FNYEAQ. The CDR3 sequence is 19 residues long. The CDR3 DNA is TGTGCCAGCAGCTTAGCGGGGGTGGCGGCTAGCGGGAGCGCCGGGGAGCTGTTTTTT. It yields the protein CASSLAGVAASGSAGELFF.

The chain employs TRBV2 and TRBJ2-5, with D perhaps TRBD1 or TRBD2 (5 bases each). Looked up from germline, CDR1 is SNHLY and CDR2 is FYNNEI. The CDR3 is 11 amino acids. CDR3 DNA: TGTGCTTCAGGGCCCGGAGGGACCCAGTACTTC. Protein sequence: CASGPGGTQYF. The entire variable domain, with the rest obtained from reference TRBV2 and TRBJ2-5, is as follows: EPEVTQTPSHQVTQMGQEVILRCVPISNHLYFYWYRQILGQKVEFLVSFYNNEISEKSEIFDDQFSVERPDGSNFTLKIRSTKLEDSAMYFCASGPGGTQYFGPGTRLLVL.

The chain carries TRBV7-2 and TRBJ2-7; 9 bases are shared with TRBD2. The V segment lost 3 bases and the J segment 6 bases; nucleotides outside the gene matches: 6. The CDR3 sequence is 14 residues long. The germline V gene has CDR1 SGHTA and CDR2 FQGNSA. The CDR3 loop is CASSFASGRREQYF. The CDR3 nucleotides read TGTGCCAGCAGCTTTGCCAGCGGGAGGCGCGAGCAGTACTTC.

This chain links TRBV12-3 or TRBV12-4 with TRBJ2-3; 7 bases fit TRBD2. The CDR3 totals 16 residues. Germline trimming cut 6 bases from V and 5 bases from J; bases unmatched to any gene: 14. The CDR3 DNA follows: TGTGCCAGCAGACCTAGCGGCCCGAGATATGGAGATACGCAGTATTTT. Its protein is CASRPSGPRYGDTQYF.

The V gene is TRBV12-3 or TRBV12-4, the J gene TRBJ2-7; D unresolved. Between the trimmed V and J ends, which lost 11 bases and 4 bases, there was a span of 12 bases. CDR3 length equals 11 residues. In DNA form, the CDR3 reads TGTGCCGTCGGCGAGACTTACGAGCAGTACTTC. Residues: CAVGETYEQYF.

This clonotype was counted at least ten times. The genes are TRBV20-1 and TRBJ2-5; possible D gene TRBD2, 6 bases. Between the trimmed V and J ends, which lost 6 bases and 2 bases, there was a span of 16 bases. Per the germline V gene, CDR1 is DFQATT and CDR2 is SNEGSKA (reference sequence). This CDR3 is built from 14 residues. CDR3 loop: CSARRLVIQETQYF. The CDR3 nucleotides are TGCAGTGCCAGAAGACTAGTGATACAAGAGACCCAGTACTTC.

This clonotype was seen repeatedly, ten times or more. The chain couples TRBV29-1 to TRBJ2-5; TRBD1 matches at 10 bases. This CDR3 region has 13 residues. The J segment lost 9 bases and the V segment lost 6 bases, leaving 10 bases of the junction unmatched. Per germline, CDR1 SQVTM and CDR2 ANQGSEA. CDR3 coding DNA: TGCAGCGTGTGCCCGACAGGGACAGGGGCCCAGTACTTC. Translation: CSVCPTGTGAQYF.

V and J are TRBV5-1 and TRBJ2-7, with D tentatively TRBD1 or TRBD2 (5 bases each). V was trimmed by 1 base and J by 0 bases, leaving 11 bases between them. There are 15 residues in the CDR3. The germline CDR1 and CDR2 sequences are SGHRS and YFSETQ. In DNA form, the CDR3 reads TGCGCCAGCAGCTTGAAGGGGACCTTCTCCTACGAGCAGTACTTC. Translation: CASSLKGTFSYEQYF. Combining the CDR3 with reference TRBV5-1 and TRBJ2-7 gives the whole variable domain KAGVTQTPRYLIKTRGQQVTLSCSPISGHRSVSWYQQTPGQGLQFLFEYFSETQRNKGNFPGRFSGRQFSNSRSEMNVSTLELGDSALYLCASSLKGTFSYEQYFGPGTRLTVT.

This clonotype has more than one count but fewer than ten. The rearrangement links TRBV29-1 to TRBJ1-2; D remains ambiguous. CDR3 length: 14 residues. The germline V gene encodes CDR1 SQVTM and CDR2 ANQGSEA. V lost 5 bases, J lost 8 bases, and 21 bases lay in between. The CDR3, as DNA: TGCAGCGTTTGGTGGACGGAGAATTTTTTCGGCTACACCTTC. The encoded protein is CSVWWTENFFGYTF.

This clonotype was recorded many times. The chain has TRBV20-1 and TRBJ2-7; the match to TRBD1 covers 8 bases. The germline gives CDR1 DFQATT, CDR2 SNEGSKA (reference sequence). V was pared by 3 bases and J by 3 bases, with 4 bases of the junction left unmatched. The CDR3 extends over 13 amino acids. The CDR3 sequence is CSARADRDYEQYF. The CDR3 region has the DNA TGCAGTGCTAGGGCGGACAGGGACTACGAGCAGTACTTC.

This CDR3 reads CASSPTGGAGETQYF. In DNA form, the CDR3 reads TGTGCCAGCAGCCCCACAGGGGGCGCCGGAGAGACCCAGTACTTC. The V and J genes are TRBV2 and TRBJ2-5; TRBD1 agrees at 9 bases. In germline, CDR1 is SNHLY, CDR2 FYNNEI. CDR3 length equals 15 residues. The trim removed 6 bases at V and 4 bases at J, leaving 9 bases unmatched.

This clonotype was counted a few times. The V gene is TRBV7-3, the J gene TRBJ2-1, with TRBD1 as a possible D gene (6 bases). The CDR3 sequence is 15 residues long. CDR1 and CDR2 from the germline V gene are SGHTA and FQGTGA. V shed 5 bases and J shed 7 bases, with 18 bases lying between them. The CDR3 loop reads CASSINREPGNEQFF. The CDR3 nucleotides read TGTGCCAGCAGCATAAACAGGGAACCAGGGAATGAGCAGTTCTTC.

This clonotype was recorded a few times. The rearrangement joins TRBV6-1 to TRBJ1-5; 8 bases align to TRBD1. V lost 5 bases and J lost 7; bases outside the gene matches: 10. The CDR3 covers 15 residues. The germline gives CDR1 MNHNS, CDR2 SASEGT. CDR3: CASSPPDREDQPQHF. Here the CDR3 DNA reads TGTGCCAGCAGTCCTCCGGACAGGGAAGACCAGCCCCAGCATTTT.